A single sample is the source of the 18 T cell receptor beta chains below, sequenced in a study of T-cell memory formation after mild COVID-19. TCRdb reprocessed the 5' RACE reads via MiXCR and lists one record per CDR3 protein. The table records some 320,000 distinct CDR3 sequences, around 15% of them present only once. Sequencing was carried out using PBMCs or a T cell subset sorted from them (not recorded which). These receptors were obtained from a man aged 18-30 years who had mild COVID-19 (a few samples of this study predate the infection). Cell type and time point are not known.

This clonotype was found a few times. The genes are TRBV2 and TRBJ2-7; unclear D gene. This CDR3 contains 12 residues. Germline CDR1 SNHLY, CDR2 FYNNEI. V was cut by 3 bases and J by 7 bases, with 10 bases left in between. CDR3 in amino acids: CASSDGFTEQYF. In nucleotides, the CDR3 is TGTGCCAGCAGTGACGGATTTACAGAGCAGTACTTC. Variable domain in full (rest from reference TRBV2 and TRBJ2-7): EPEVTQTPSHQVTQMGQEVILRCVPISNHLYFYWYRQILGQKVEFLVSFYNNEISEKSEIFDDQFSVERPDGSNFTLKIRSTKLEDSAMYFCASSDGFTEQYFGPGTRLTVT.

This clonotype appeared many times. The chain couples TRBV4-2 to TRBJ1-2; D is perhaps TRBD1 (5 bases). The CDR3 runs to 17 residues. V lost 1 base to trimming and J lost 7 bases, with 22 bases between them. Germline CDR1 is LGHNA and CDR2 is YNFKEQ. CDR3 region: CASSQGGPRSGTPGYTF. The CDR3 bases are TGTGCCAGCAGCCAAGGGGGACCGCGGAGCGGGACCCCTGGCTACACCTTC.

This clonotype occurred a few times. The V gene is TRBV6-5, the J gene TRBJ1-4; D gene ambiguous. The CDR3 extends over 12 amino acids. The V end was cut by 5 bases, the J end by 5 bases, with 6 bases between. Germline assignment: CDR1 MNHEY and CDR2 SVGAGI. The CDR3: CASSRLNEKLFF. CDR3 bases: TGTGCCAGCAGTCGCCTCAATGAAAAACTGTTTTTT.

The gene calls are TRBV27 and TRBJ2-1; weak D call: TRBD1 (6 bases). This CDR3 region has 14 residues. CDR1 MNHEY and CDR2 SMNVEV come from the germline V gene (reference sequence). Trimming cost V 8 bases and J 8 bases, with 19 bases left between them. CDR3 DNA sequence: TGTGCCAGCTCCTTCCGGGACATTATATATGAGCAGTTCTTC. Protein product: CASSFRDIIYEQFF.

This clonotype came up a few times. The chain employs TRBV5-1 and TRBJ2-2, with TRBD1 as a possible D gene (6 bases). Per germline, CDR1 SGHRS and CDR2 YFSETQ. The V end lost 0 bases, the J end lost 6 bases, and 9 bases lay between the germline ends. This CDR3 is built from 14 residues. The DNA for the CDR3 is TGCGCCAGCAGCTTGGATGCAGGGGCCGGGGAGCTGTTTTTT. Its protein is CASSLDAGAGELFF. The full variable domain, its missing parts supplied by reference TRBV5-1 and TRBJ2-2, is KAGVTQTPRYLIKTRGQQVTLSCSPISGHRSVSWYQQTPGQGLQFLFEYFSETQRNKGNFPGRFSGRQFSNSRSEMNVSTLELGDSALYLCASSLDAGAGELFFGEGSRLTVL.

The DNA for the CDR3 is TGCGCCAGCAGCCAAGATCCTAGCGGGGGGGTCGATGAGCAGTTCTTC. Residues: CASSQDPSGGVDEQFF. J is TRBJ2-1 and V is TRBV4-1; 12 bases map to TRBD2. The germline V gene encodes CDR1 MGHRA and CDR2 YSYEKL. With 0 bases clipped from V and 8 bases from J, the junction kept 5 bases outside the gene matches. This CDR3 has 16 residues.

This clonotype was observed at least ten times. The rearrangement joins TRBV7-2 to TRBJ2-1, with 9 bases lining up with TRBD1. The CDR3 spans 16 residues. The trim removed 3 bases at V and 6 bases at J, leaving 9 bases unmatched. Germline V gene sequence: CDR1 SGHTA, CDR2 FQGNSA. CDR3 sequence: CASSFGGTGWSNEQFF. DNA of the CDR3: TGTGCCAGCAGCTTCGGGGGGACAGGGTGGTCCAATGAGCAGTTCTTC.

This clonotype showed up just a few times. The chain couples TRBV18 to TRBJ2-7, with no clear D. Between the trimmed V and J ends, which lost 2 bases and 0 bases, there was a span of 8 bases. Germline V lookup: CDR1 KGHSH, CDR2 LQKENI. This CDR3 has 14 residues. The CDR3: CASSPASSSYEQYF. Written as DNA, the CDR3 is TGTGCCAGCTCACCAGCGAGCAGCTCCTACGAGCAGTACTTC.

There are a few counts of this clonotype. V gene TRBV5-1 combines with J gene TRBJ2-1; TRBD1 aligns across 8 bases. The ends lost 2 bases at V and 8 bases at J; junction bases unmatched: 6. The CDR3 has 14 amino acids. Germline V gene sequence: CDR1 SGHRS, CDR2 YFSETQ. CDR3 nucleotides: TGCGCCAGCAGCTTCCAGACAGGGGTGGATGAGCAGTTCTTC. This encodes CASSFQTGVDEQFF.

In its sample, this clonotype was seen a few times. The CDR3 DNA is TGCAGTGCTAGCGCAGTATATAATTCACCCCTCCACTTT. It encodes CSASAVYNSPLHF. V usage is TRBV20-1 and J usage is TRBJ1-6; D ambiguous. There are 13 residues in the CDR3. The germline V gene encodes CDR1 DFQATT and CDR2 SNEGSKA (reference sequence). Between the trimmed V and J ends, which lost 3 bases and 4 bases, there was a span of 7 bases.

The V and J genes are TRBV28 and TRBJ2-5; D not certain. The CDR3 consists of 15 residues. The V end was cut by 2 bases, the J end by 4 bases, with 14 bases between. In germline, CDR1 is MDHEN, CDR2 SYDVKM. DNA for the CDR3: TGTGCCAGCAGTTTAGGTGGCCGTATGGCAGAGACCCAGTACTTC. Encoded protein: CASSLGGRMAETQYF.

The chain recombines TRBV12-3 or TRBV12-4 with TRBJ1-2, with 8 bases identical to TRBD1. V dropped 7 bases and J dropped 10; count of bases not matched to a gene: 8. This CDR3 is 12 amino acids long. CDR3 DNA: TGTGCCAGCAAGGGGACAGGTGCTACCTACACCTTC. This sequence encodes CASKGTGATYTF.

The DNA for the CDR3 is TGTGCCAGCAGTACAGGGGGCGGGGGAAACACTGAAGCTTTCTTT. Protein product: CASSTGGGGNTEAFF. The J gene is TRBJ1-1, the V gene TRBV28; TRBD1 agrees at 9 bases. V trimming: 5 bases; J trimming: 2 bases; junction bases outside the gene matches: 6. CDR1 MDHEN and CDR2 SYDVKM come from the germline V gene. The CDR3 extends over 15 amino acids.

This clonotype has more than one count but fewer than ten. The V gene is TRBV19, the J gene TRBJ1-1, with TRBD1 as a possible D gene (5 bases). The length of the CDR3 is 11 residues. Trimming pared 6 bases from V and 10 bases from J, leaving 12 bases between. Per germline, CDR1 LNHDA and CDR2 SQIVND (reference sequence). This chain's CDR3 is CASRWGRGAFF. CDR3 DNA: TGTGCCAGTAGGTGGGGAAGGGGAGCTTTCTTT.

The chain is built from TRBV19 and TRBJ1-2; tentatively, D is TRBD1 (5 bases). Germline V gives CDR1 LNHDA, CDR2 SQIVND (reference sequence). The CDR3 length is 14 residues. Deletions cut 4 bases from V and 3 bases from J, with 12 bases between. Here the CDR3 reads CASSTQGTYYGYTF. In nucleotides, the CDR3 is TGTGCCAGTAGTACCCAGGGTACATACTATGGCTACACCTTC.

V is TRBV7-9 and J is TRBJ2-1; 7 nucleotides align to TRBD2. The length of the CDR3 is 16 residues. Germline assignment: CDR1 SEHNR and CDR2 FQNEAQ (reference sequence). V shed 5 bases, J shed 6 bases, and the junction held 13 bases outside the gene matches. The CDR3 region is CASSPTSAPGGNEQFF. In DNA form, the CDR3 reads TGTGCCAGCAGCCCGACTTCGGCCCCGGGGGGCAATGAGCAGTTCTTC.

This rearrangement joins TRBV2 to TRBJ2-7; unclear D gene. The CDR3 is 14 residues long. Deletions cut 7 bases from V and 0 bases from J, with 13 bases between. Looked up from germline, CDR1 is SNHLY and CDR2 is FYNNEI. The CDR3 sequence: CASTLRFLSYEQYV. CDR3 in DNA: TGTGCCAGCACCCTCCGTTTCCTCTCCTACGAGCAGTACGTC.

A few counts support this clonotype. V usage is TRBV3-1 and J usage is TRBJ2-7, with TRBD1 identical over 10 bases. CDR1 is LGHDT, CDR2 YNNKEL, per germline (reference sequence). The CDR3 covers 14 residues. With V trimmed by 3 bases and J by 5 bases, 4 bases remained unmatched. The CDR3 sequence is CASSHPGTGDEQYF. CDR3 nucleotide sequence: TGTGCCAGCAGCCACCCCGGGACAGGGGACGAGCAGTACTTC.